This T cell receptor (beta chain) was retrieved from a study of blood T cell repertoires in COVID-19. In terms of age and location, participants ranged from roughly 18 to 90 years and lived in about two dozen US areas. Assignments of participants to cohorts depended upon their own reported clinical history. What the recovered Cohort 3 donors had was two negative PCRs, clearance, or symptom resolution. In the authors' methods: Estimated nucleated cell counts came from reference gene primer amplification. Measured with immunoSEQ multiplex PCR; TCRdb has only the in-frame clones, and not every one. Clone size and V and J calls were adopted from that table, with D and trimming inferred from the DNA. The sample holds around 46,000 clones; 85% to 90% are singletons and the top ten take roughly 3%. This clonotype was obtained from a woman between 45 and 65 years old who had recovered from COVID-19. Sequencing used PBMCs or T cells enriched from blood (not recorded which).

The CDR3 sequence: CASSLGDINGYTF. DNA of the CDR3: TGTGCCAGCAGCTTGGGCGACATCAATGGCTACACCTTC. The J gene is TRBJ1-2, the V gene TRBV7-9; D is undetermined. V was clipped by 3 bases and J by 6 bases, with 11 bases between them. Germline V gives CDR1 SEHNR, CDR2 FQNEAQ (reference sequence). The CDR3 is made up of 13 amino acids.